This note documents a single T cell receptor (beta chain) sequence. Its antigen is still unknown. This entry comes from a study of shared clonotypes between healthy human individuals. With 0 bases removed from V and 4 bases from J, the gap between germline ends came to 2 bases. The CDR3 runs 12 residues. Germline V gives CDR1 LGHNT, CDR2 FRNRAP. Data came from immunoSEQ multiplex PCR; TCRdb stores just in-frame clones and leaves some out. The sample shows around 2,100,000 clones, about 95% of them seen only once. Study-level points and caveats: Genetic and exposure-history diversity was limited by the small donor number. Researchers sampled blood only, noting tissue repertoires likely differ.

As defined, naive CD8 cells were CD45RO-negative and positively selected for CCR7, with terminally differentiated effector memory CD45RA+ cells excluded. The source material was naive CD8+ T cells sorted from blood. The V call is TRBV12-5, the J call TRBJ2-3; D not certain. This receptor was obtained from a man aged 18 to 29 in good health. CDR3 nucleotides: TGTGCTAGTGGTTTGGTCCCAGATACGCAGTATTTT. This sequence encodes CASGLVPDTQYF.